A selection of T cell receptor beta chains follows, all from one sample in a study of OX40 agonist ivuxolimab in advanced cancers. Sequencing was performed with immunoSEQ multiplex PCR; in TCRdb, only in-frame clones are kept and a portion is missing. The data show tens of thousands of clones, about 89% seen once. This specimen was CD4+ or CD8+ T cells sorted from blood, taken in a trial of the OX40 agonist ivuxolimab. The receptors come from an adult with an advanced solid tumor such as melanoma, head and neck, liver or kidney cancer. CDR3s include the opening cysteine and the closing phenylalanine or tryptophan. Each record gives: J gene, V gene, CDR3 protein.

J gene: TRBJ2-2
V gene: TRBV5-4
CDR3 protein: CASSLRGAHSTGELFF

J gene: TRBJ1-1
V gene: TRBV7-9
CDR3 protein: CASSLIPPKAFF

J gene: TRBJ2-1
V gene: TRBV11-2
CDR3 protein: CASSLGVNEQFF

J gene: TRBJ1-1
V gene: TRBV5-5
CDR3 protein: CASSLGDGYTEAFF

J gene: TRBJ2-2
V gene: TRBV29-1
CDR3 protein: CSVESSGGINTGELFF

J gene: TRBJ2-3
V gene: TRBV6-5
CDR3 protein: CASSPGGTDTQYF

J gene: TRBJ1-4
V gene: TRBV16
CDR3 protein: CASSPGGLGEKLFF

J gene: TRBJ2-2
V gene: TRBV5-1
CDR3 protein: CASSLGPWTANTGELFF

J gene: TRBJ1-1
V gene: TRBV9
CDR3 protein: CASSGYGQGNTEAFF

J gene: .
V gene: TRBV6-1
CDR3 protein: CASSEGPGQDSYEQYF

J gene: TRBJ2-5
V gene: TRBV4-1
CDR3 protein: CASSHRGGALETQYF

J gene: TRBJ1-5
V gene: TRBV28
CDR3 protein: CASSTLRGAQPQHF

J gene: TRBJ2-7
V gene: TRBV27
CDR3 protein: CASSLSGLAGSSYEQYF

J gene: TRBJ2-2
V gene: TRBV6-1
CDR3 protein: CASREWGNFSGELFF

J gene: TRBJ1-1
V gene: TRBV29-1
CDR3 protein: CSVAMDHREAFF

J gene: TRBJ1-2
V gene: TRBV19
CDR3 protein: CASSPRQGFIYGYTF

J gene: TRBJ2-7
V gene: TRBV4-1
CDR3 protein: CASSESGGLYEQYF

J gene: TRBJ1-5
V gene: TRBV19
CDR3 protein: CASSAPGTAHQPQHF

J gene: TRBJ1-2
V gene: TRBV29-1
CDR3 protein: CSIPDRPPYGYTF

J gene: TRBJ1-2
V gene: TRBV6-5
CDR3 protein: CASRGTGGVPYGYTF

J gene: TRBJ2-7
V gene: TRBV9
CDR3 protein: CASSVGQGTYEQYF

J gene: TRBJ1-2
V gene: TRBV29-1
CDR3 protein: CSVGAPQTVKGYTF

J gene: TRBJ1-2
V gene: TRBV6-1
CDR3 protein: CASSEAPGVSYTF

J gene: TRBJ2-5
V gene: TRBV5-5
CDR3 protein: CASAHRETQYF

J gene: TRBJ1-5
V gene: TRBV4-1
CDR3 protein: CASSHGGGHSNQPQHF

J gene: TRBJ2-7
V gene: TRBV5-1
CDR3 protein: CASSLREDRGSFYEQYF

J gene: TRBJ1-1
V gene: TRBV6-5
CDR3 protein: CASSYSGEDTEAFF

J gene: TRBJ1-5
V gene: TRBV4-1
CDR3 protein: CASSSGTANNQPQHF

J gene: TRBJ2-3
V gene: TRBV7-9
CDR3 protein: CASSSGLAGRTDTQYF

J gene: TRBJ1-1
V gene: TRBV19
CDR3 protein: CASSMGSNTEAFF

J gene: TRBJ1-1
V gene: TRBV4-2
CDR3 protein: CASSLSLHTEAFF

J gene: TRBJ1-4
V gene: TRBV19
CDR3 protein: CASSRRSTNEKLFF

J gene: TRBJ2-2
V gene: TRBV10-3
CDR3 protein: CAISEPLSGGPSGELFF

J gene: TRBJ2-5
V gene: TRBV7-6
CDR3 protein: CASSPPTSGTFGTQYF

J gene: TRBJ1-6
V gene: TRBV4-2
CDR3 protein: CASSQDTPTGSSYNSPLHF

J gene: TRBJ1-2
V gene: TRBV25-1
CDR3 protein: CASSDGTGGVYGYTF

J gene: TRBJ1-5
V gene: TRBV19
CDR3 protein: CASSIYHDPLQSHQPQHF

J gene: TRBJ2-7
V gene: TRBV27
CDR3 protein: CASSLWQSSYEQYF

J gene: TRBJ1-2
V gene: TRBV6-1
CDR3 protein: CASSEGSGAYRGYTF

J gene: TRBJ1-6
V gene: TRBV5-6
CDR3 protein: CASSLVTANSPLHF

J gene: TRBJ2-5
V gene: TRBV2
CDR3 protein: CASSEARGSWETQYF

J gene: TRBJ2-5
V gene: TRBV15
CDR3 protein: CATSKDLAGGPRKTQYF

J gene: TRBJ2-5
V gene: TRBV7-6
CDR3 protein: CASTPLLSDQETQYF

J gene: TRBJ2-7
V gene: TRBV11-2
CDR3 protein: CASSLGSNPSYEQYF

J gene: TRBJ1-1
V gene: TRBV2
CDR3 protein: CASTYRDGDTEAFF

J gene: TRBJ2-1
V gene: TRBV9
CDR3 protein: CASSVDSSYNEQFF

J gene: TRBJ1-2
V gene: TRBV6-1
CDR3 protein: CASSTTGAEIF

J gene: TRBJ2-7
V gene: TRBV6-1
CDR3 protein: CASARQSGESYEQYF

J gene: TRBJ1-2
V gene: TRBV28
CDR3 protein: CASSRDSYGYTF

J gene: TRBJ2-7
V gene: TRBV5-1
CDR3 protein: CASSLFPYEQYF

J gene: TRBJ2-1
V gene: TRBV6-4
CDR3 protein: CASSGGGQQFF

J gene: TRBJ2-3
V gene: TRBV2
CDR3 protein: CASKVADTQYF

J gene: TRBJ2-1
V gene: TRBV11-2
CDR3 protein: CASSLEPGQSTYNEQFF

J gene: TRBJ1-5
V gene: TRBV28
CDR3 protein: CASNTPYRRNQPQHF

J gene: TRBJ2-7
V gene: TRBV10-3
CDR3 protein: CAISDSYEQYF

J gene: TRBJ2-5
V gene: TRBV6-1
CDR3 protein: CASSGMGSPQETQYF

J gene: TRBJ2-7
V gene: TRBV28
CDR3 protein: CASSLGFETSGEQYF

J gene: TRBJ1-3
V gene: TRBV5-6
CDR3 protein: CASSPRGAGNTIYF

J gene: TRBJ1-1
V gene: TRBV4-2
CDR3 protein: CASSQEQVMGLNTEAFF